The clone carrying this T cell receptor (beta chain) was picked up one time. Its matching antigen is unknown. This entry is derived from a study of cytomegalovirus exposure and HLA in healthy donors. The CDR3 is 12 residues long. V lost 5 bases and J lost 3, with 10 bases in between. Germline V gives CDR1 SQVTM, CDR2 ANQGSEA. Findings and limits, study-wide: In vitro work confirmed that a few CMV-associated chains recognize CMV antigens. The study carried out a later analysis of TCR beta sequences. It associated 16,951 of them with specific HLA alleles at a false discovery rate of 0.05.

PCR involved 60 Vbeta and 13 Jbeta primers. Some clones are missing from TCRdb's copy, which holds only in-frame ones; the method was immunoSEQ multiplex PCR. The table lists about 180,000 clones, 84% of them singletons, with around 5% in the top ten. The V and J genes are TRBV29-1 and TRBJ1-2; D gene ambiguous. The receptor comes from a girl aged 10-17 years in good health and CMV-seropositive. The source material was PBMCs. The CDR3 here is CSVQGSYYGYTF. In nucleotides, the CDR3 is TGCAGCGTTCAAGGTTCCTACTATGGCTACACCTTC.